The 7 T cell receptor beta chains given below trace back to one sample, sequenced in a study of shared clonotypes between healthy human individuals. The repertoire was sequenced with immunoSEQ multiplex PCR; TCRdb's copy has only in-frame clones and lacks some. The repertoire holds fewer than 2.5 million clones, with roughly 93% as singletons. The sample consisted of naive CD4+ T cells from PBMCs. Subset reported: CD45RA+ positively selected. All receptors come from a man between 18 and 29 years old in good health. Some clones in this sample may be carry-over from other donors' samples.

The genes are TRBV28 and TRBJ2-7; D gene ambiguous. The CDR3 has 12 residues. Germline CDR1 MDHEN, CDR2 SYDVKM. Trimming pared 6 bases from V and 2 bases from J, leaving 8 bases between. The CDR3 DNA sequence: TGTGCCAGCAGGATTGGGACCTACGAGCAGTACTTC. Translation: CASRIGTYEQYF. The whole variable domain, filled in from reference TRBV28 and TRBJ2-7, reads DVKVTQSSRYLVKRTGEKVFLECVQDMDHENMFWYRQDPGLGLRLIYFSYDVKMKEKGDIPEGYSVSREKKERFSLILESASTNQTSMYLCASRIGTYEQYFGPGTRLTVT.

The V gene is TRBV7-7, the J gene TRBJ2-4; no definite D call. V lost 5 bases to trimming and J lost 0 bases, with 17 bases between them. Germline CDR1 is SSHAT and CDR2 is FNYEAQ (reference sequence). This CDR3 is 17 amino acids long. CDR3: CASSPKRYLGAKNIQYF. The CDR3 coding sequence is TGTGCCAGCAGCCCGAAGCGTTATCTTGGAGCCAAAAACATTCAGTACTTC.

The rearrangement joins TRBV7-9 to TRBJ2-2; a weak D match, TRBD2 (5 bases). Deletions cut 4 bases from V and 7 bases from J, with 16 bases between. The V gene's germline CDR1 is SEHNR and CDR2 FQNEAQ (reference sequence). The CDR3 consists of 15 residues. The CDR3 sequence is CASSSSRIRGGELFF. CDR3 in DNA: TGTGCCAGCAGCTCCTCGCGGATCCGGGGCGGGGAGCTGTTTTTT.

This clone was seen more than once but under ten times. The rearrangement uses TRBV2 and TRBJ2-2, with unresolved D. CDR1 and CDR2 from the germline V gene are SNHLY and FYNNEI. The V end was cut by 0 bases, the J end by 4 bases, with 3 bases between. This CDR3 comprises 13 residues. CDR3 sequence reads: CASSEALTGELFF. The DNA for the CDR3 is TGTGCCAGCAGTGAAGCGCTCACCGGGGAGCTGTTTTTT.

V and J are TRBV4-3 and TRBJ1-3, with D unresolved. This CDR3 is 15 amino acids long. V was trimmed by 0 bases and J by 3 bases, leaving 9 bases between them. CDR1 is LGHNA and CDR2 is YSLEER in the germline V gene. The CDR3 spells CASSQELLGGNTIYF. In DNA form, the CDR3 reads TGCGCCAGCAGCCAAGAGCTCCTAGGTGGAAACACCATATATTTT.

The chain recombines TRBV2 with TRBJ2-7, with D uncertain. The germline V gene has CDR1 SNHLY and CDR2 FYNNEI. The ends were cut back, 8 bases at V and 0 bases at J, with 14 bases in the middle. The CDR3 has 14 amino acids. CDR3 coding DNA: TGTGCCAGCCTCTTTGTACGGAACTCCTACGAGCAGTACTTC. Its translation: CASLFVRNSYEQYF.

This chain links TRBV7-7 with TRBJ2-6; no clear D. Looked up from germline, CDR1 is SSHAT and CDR2 is FNYEAQ (reference sequence). The CDR3 spans 13 residues. The V and J ends lost 3 bases and 12 bases respectively, with 12 bases between them. The CDR3: CASSLQTFVVLTF. The CDR3 coding sequence is TGTGCCAGCAGCTTGCAAACTTTCGTCGTCCTGACTTTC.